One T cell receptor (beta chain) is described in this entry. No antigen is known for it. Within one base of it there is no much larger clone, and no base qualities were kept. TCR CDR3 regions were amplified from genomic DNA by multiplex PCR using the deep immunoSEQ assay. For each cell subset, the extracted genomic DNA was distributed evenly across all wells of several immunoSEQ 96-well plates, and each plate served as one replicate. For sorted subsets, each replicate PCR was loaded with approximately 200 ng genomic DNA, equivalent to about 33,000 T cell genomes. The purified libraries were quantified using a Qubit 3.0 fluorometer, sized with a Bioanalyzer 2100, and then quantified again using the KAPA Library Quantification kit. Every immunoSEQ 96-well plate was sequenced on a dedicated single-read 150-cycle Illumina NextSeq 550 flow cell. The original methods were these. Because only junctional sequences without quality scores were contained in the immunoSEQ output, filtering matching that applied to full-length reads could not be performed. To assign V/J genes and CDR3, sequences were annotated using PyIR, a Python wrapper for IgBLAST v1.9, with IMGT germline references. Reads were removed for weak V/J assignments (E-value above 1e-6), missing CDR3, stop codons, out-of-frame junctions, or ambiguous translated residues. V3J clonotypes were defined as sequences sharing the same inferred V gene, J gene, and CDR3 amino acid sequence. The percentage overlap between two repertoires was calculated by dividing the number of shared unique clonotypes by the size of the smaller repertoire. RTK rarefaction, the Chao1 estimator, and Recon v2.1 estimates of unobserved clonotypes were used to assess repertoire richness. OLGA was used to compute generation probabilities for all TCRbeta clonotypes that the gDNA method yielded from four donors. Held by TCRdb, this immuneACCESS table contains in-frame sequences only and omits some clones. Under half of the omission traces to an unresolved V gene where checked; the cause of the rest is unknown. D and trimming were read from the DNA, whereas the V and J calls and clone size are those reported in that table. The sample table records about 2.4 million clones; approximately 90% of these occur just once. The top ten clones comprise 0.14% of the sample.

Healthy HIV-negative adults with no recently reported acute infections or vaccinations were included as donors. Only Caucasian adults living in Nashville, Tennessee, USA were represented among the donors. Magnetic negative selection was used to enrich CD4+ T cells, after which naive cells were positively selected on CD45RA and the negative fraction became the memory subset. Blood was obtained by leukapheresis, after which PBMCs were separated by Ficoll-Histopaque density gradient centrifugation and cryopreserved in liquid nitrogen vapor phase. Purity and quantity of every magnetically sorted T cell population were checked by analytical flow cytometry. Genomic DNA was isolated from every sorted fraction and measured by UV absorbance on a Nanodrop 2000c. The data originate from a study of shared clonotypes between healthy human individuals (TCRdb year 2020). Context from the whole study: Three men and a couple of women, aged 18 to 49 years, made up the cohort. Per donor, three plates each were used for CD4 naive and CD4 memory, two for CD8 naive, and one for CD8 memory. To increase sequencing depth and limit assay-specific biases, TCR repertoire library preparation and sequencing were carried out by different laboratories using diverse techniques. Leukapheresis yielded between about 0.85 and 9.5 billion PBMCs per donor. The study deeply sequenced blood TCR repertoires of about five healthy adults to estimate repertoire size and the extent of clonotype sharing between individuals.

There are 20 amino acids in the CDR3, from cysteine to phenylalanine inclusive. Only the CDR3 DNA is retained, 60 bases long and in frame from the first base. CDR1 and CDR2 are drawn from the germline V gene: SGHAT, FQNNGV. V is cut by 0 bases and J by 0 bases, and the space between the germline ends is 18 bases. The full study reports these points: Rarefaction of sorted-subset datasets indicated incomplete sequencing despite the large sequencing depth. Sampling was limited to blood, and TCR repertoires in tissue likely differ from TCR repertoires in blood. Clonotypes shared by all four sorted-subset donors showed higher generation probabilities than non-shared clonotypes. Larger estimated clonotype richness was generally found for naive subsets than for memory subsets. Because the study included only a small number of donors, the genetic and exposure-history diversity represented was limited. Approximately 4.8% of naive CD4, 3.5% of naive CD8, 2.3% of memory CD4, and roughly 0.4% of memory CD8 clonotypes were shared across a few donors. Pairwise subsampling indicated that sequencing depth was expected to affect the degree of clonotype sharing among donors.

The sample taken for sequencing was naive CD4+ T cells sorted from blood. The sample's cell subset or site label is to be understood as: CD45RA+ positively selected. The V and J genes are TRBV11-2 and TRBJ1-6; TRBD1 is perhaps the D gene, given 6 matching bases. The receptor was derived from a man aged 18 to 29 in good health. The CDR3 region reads CASSLDFGTGWGSYNSPLHF. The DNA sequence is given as TGTGCCAGCAGCTTAGATTTTGGCACAGGGTGGGGCTCCTATAATTCACCCCTCCACTTT.